These 15 T cell receptor beta chains were all obtained from the same sample, sequenced in a study of shared clonotypes between healthy human individuals. The repertoire was sequenced with immunoSEQ multiplex PCR; TCRdb's copy has only in-frame clones and lacks some. The sample lists some 1.4 million clones; 96% were seen once. The sequenced sample was naive CD4+ T cells sorted from blood. As for subset: CD45RA+ positively selected. The receptors come from a man aged 30-40 years in good health.

This clone was seen a single time. The sample holds other DNA sequences that translate to the same CDR3. The rearrangement links TRBV28 to TRBJ1-1; D might be TRBD1 (5 bases). Germline assignment: CDR1 MDHEN and CDR2 SYDVKM. The ends were cut back, 4 bases at V and 2 bases at J, with 8 bases in the middle. The CDR3 totals 13 residues. CDR3 bases: TGTGCCAGCAGTTCGGGGGTAAACACTGAAGCTTTCTTT. Residues: CASSSGVNTEAFF.

The chain recombines TRBV11-2 with TRBJ2-4; D gene ambiguous. Trimming left V 4 bases short and J 4 bases short, with 11 bases between. The CDR3 is 14 amino acids. Germline CDR1 SGHAT, CDR2 FQNNGV. CDR3 loop: CASSSLLGKNIQYF. The CDR3 DNA reads as TGTGCCAGCAGCTCGTTGTTGGGAAAAAACATTCAGTACTTC. Using reference TRBV11-2 and TRBJ2-4 for the parts outside the CDR3, the full variable domain is EAGVAQSPRYKIIEKRQSVAFWCNPISGHATLYWYQQILGQGPKLLIQFQNNGVVDDSQLPKDRFSAERLKGVDSTLKIQPAKLEDSAVYLCASSSLLGKNIQYFGAGTRLSVL.

Notes on this clone: Different DNA sequences within this sample yield the same CDR3. The chain combines TRBV28 with TRBJ2-7; D is possibly TRBD2 (5 bases). V was clipped by 3 bases and J by 1 base, with 10 bases between them. There are 14 residues in the CDR3. CDR1 is MDHEN, CDR2 SYDVKM, per germline. CDR3 in amino acids: CASSFGGSSYEQYF. DNA for the CDR3: TGTGCCAGCAGTTTCGGCGGGTCTTCCTACGAGCAGTACTTC. The full variable domain, completed using reference TRBV28 and TRBJ2-7, is DVKVTQSSRYLVKRTGEKVFLECVQDMDHENMFWYRQDPGLGLRLIYFSYDVKMKEKGDIPEGYSVSREKKERFSLILESASTNQTSMYLCASSFGGSSYEQYFGPGTRLTVT.

This chain uses TRBV11-2 with TRBJ1-1; 7 nucleotides agree with TRBD1. V trimming: 3 bases; J trimming: 0 bases; junction bases outside the gene matches: 4. CDR3 size: 15 residues. CDR1 is SGHAT, CDR2 FQNNGV, per germline. DNA for the CDR3: TGTGCCAGCAGCTTTCCGACAGGGATGAACACTGAAGCTTTCTTT. Encoded protein: CASSFPTGMNTEAFF.

The J gene is TRBJ2-2, the V gene TRBV5-1; either TRBD1 or TRBD2 may fit D (6 bases each). The CDR3 extends over 18 amino acids. The germline V gene encodes CDR1 SGHRS and CDR2 YFSETQ. Trimming pared 2 bases from V and 6 bases from J, leaving 23 bases between. This CDR3 reads CASSLQPSTGGRSGELFF. In DNA form, the CDR3 reads TGCGCCAGCAGCTTACAACCCTCAACCGGGGGCCGCTCCGGGGAGCTGTTTTTT.

The rearrangement joins TRBV9 to TRBJ2-5; 8 positions match TRBD1. The germline CDR1 and CDR2 sequences are SGDLS and YYNGEE. The CDR3 contains 14 residues. V gave up 5 bases and J gave up 5 bases; unmatched junction bases: 8. The CDR3 here is CASSEDREGETQYF. CDR3 coding DNA: TGTGCCAGCAGTGAGGACAGGGAAGGGGAGACCCAGTACTTC.

The J gene is TRBJ1-1, the V gene TRBV7-2; 8 bases map to TRBD1. This CDR3 region has 16 residues. The germline V gene encodes CDR1 SGHTA and CDR2 FQGNSA. Trimming at V came to 1 base and at J to 1 base, leaving 5 bases not matched to a gene. The CDR3 loop reads CASSLGQGAWNTEAFF. The CDR3 DNA follows: TGTGCCAGCAGCTTAGGTCAGGGGGCCTGGAACACTGAAGCTTTCTTT.

The chain has TRBV4-3 and TRBJ2-1; D perhaps matches TRBD2 (6 bases). This CDR3 region has 16 residues. V was pared by 0 bases and J by 3 bases, with 12 bases between. Germline lookup yields CDR1 LGHNA and CDR2 YSLEER. CDR3 bases: TGCGCCAGCAGCCAAGACCGGGACTTGCTCTACAATGAGCAGTTCTTC. This codes for CASSQDRDLLYNEQFF.

The chain carries TRBV5-1 and TRBJ2-1; 12 bases are a match to TRBD2. The CDR3 runs 17 residues. From germline, CDR1 is SGHRS and CDR2 YFSETQ. Losses at the gene ends were 2 bases for V and 7 bases for J; bases not matched to a gene: 10. The CDR3 region is CASSLGLAGLLENEQFF. The CDR3 coding sequence is TGCGCCAGCAGCTTAGGACTAGCGGGACTCCTAGAGAATGAGCAGTTCTTC. Full variable domain (remainder filled in from reference TRBV5-1 and TRBJ2-1): KAGVTQTPRYLIKTRGQQVTLSCSPISGHRSVSWYQQTPGQGLQFLFEYFSETQRNKGNFPGRFSGRQFSNSRSEMNVSTLELGDSALYLCASSLGLAGLLENEQFFGPGTRLTVL.

The chain has TRBV5-1 and TRBJ1-4, with unresolved D. Germline V lookup: CDR1 SGHRS, CDR2 YFSETQ. CDR3 length equals 17 residues. The germline V and J ends were trimmed by 0 bases and 7 bases, with 19 bases remaining between them. The CDR3 DNA follows: TGCGCCAGCAGCTTGGGATCTGGACCCAAGGGAGGTGAAAAACTGTTTTTT. It is translated as CASSLGSGPKGGEKLFF.

V gene TRBV18 combines with J gene TRBJ2-1, with 9 bases aligning to TRBD2. The germline gives CDR1 KGHSH, CDR2 LQKENI. CDR3 length: 17 residues. V shed 2 bases, J shed 9 bases, and the junction held 14 bases outside the gene matches. The CDR3 sequence: CASSPRAAGGPKVEQFF. The CDR3 region has the DNA TGTGCCAGCTCACCAAGGGCCGCGGGAGGGCCGAAGGTTGAGCAGTTCTTC.

This clone came up once. The chain recombines TRBV6-6 with TRBJ2-2; 7 bases match TRBD2. Germline CDR1 reads MNHNY; CDR2 reads SVGAGI (reference sequence). This CDR3 has 16 residues. With 0 bases clipped from V and 5 bases from J, the junction kept 6 bases outside the gene matches. CDR3 coding DNA: TGTGCCAGCAGTTACTCCCGGACTAGATATACCGGGGAGCTGTTTTTT. This codes for CASSYSRTRYTGELFF.

V is TRBV5-1 and J is TRBJ1-2; 8 nucleotides match TRBD1. The germline CDR1 and CDR2 sequences are SGHRS and YFSETQ. J lost 4 bases, V lost 6 bases, and 5 bases had no gene match. The CDR3 runs to 13 residues. The CDR3 here is CASTGQEAYGYTF. CDR3 in DNA: TGCGCCAGCACGGGACAGGAGGCCTATGGCTACACCTTC.

This chain uses TRBV27 with TRBJ2-6; D remains unclear. Trimming left V 5 bases short and J 0 bases short, with 8 bases between. Germline V gives CDR1 MNHEY, CDR2 SMNVEV (reference sequence). CDR3 length equals 15 residues. This CDR3 is CASSPQSSGANVLTF. The CDR3 DNA is TGTGCCAGCAGTCCCCAGAGCTCTGGGGCCAACGTCCTGACTTTC.

On this clone itself: Other DNA sequences in the sample encode the same CDR3. The rearrangement uses TRBV7-9 and TRBJ2-7; the match to TRBD2 covers 14 bases. This CDR3 has 17 residues. The germline gives CDR1 SEHNR, CDR2 FQNEAQ (reference sequence). The ends lost 4 bases at V and 0 bases at J; junction bases unmatched: 5. The CDR3 spells CASSSGGLAGDSYEQYF. The CDR3 nucleotides are TGTGCCAGCAGCTCCGGGGGACTAGCGGGAGACTCCTACGAGCAGTACTTC.